A selection of T cell receptor beta chains follows, all from one sample in a study of glioma-infiltrating T cells after dendritic cell vaccination. Here immunoSEQ multiplex PCR was the method, and the copy in TCRdb shows in-frame clones only, minus some. The sample carries 55,000 to 75,000 clones, roughly 79% recorded once. The sequencing used blood, collected before dendritic cell vaccination. The origin of the receptors is a human donor with glioblastoma. Both conserved end residues are part of each CDR3. The order of the fields is V gene, CDR3 protein.

>TRBV30
CAWTHRTNTEAFF
>TRBV5-1
CASSSPDSGIYGYTF
>TRBV7-2
CASSPGQNTGELFF
>TRBV12-5
CASGLGILRTEAFF
>TRBV5-6
CASSLGARETQYF
>TRBV6-4
CASSDSGQRNYGYTF
>TRBV7-8
CASSLAAAGVNEQFF
>TRBV11-3
CASSLGRGRAYEQYF
>TRBV27
CASSLGTGFAGYTF
>TRBV27
CASSPNTDTQYF
>TRBV7-9
CASSRGRGQGVTEAFF
>TRBV28
CASSPDSNTIYF
>TRBV10-3
CAINPDRGNANYGYTF
>TRBV6-5
CASSSEATDTQYF
>TRBV6-4
CASSEHRGTEAFF
>TRBV6-5
CASSLAGEQPQHF
>TRBV12-5
CASGLWTDRSNYGYTF
>TRBV29-1
CSVKGLAGGWYNEQFF
>TRBV2
CASSEEGGVNTGELFF
>TRBV6-1
CASREDSTSYEQYF
>TRBV19
CASTSDRSYEQYF
>TRBV2
CASRATGFTGELFF
>TRBV12-5
CASGSRVGGDTEAFF
>TRBV2
CASSPDRESTEAFF
>TRBV9
CASSVATGPSQGEQFF
>TRBV7-3
CASSTTGFTGYTF
>TRBV7-9
CASSPEGGYEQYF
>TRBV5-1
CASSFGHATNEKLFF
>TRBV29-1
CSVSEGRRTDTQYF
>TRBV5-1
CASSSGQGGTDTQYF
>TRBV7-9
CASITGGSGGKAEAFF
>TRBV9
CASSATGGYNEKLFF
>TRBV6-5
CASSPSDRRGNEQFF
>TRBV7-8
CASSYTTQREQYF
>TRBV7-8
CASSLATEGNQPQHF
>TRBV4-2
CASSQAKTGVYYEQYF
>TRBV4-1
CASSPGTGHSDNYGYTF
>TRBV5-4
CASSFGRGYYEQYF
>TRBV11-2
CASSLDSKNTEAFF
>TRBV4-3
CASSQDYRGNYGYTF
>TRBV18
CASSPSGGGSTNEQFF
>TRBV30
CAWSVAGYEQYF
>TRBV5-6
CASSFRDRSTGELFF
>TRBV27
CASSARGKATNEKLFF
>TRBV19
CASSRADSGNYGYTF
>TRBV5-1
CASSPGETAYEQYF
>TRBV9
CASSPGTVQNIQYF
>TRBV29-1
CSVQTGAFSDGYTF